This T cell receptor beta chain was documented in a study of spatial heterogeneity in lung cancer. Study overall: Each distinct TCR and UMI combination averaged more than ten appearances in raw reads.

The time point here: sample taken at primary tumor resection. Extraction of whole RNA from tumor, nontumor lung or frozen PBMC preceded unsorted sequencing. All TCR cDNA molecules were individually tagged with a unique molecular identifier. TCRdb re-analysed the 5' RACE reads in MiXCR, keeping a single row per CDR3 protein. The sample includes approximately 40,000 distinct CDR3 sequences, 6.5% to 8.5% of them seen just once. The count of this clonotype is one. The sample consisted of PBMCs, taken at surgery. This clonotype originated in a male donor with early-stage non-small cell lung cancer.

The CDR3 DNA reads as TGTGCCAGCAGCTTGACTAGAGGGGAGACCCAGTACTTC. It codes for CASSLTRGETQYF. V is TRBV7-6 and J is TRBJ2-5; D might be TRBD2 (6 bases). Germline loops: CDR1 SGHVS, CDR2 FNYEAQ. V was pared by 3 bases and J by 5 bases, with 10 bases between. The CDR3 extends over 13 amino acids.